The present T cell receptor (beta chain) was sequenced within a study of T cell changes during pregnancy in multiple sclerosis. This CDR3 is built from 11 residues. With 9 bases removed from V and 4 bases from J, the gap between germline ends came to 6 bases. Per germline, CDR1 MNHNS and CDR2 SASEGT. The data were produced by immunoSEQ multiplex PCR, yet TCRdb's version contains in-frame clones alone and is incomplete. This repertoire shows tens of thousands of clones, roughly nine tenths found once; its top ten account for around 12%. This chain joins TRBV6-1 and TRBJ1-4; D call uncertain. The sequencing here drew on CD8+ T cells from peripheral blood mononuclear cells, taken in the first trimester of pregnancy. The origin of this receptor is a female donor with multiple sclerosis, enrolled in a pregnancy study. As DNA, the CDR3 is TGTGCCAGTCGCAGTAATGAAAAACTGTTTTTT. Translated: CASRSNEKLFF.